This entry lists 20 T cell receptor beta chains sequenced from one sample in a study of blood T cell repertoires in COVID-19. The table came from immunoSEQ multiplex PCR; TCRdb's copy has only in-frame clones and leaves some out. The repertoire includes about 200,000 clones, approximately 90% of them detected once, and 6% sits in the top ten. Material: peripheral blood. The receptor set was obtained from a man aged 35 to 55 with active or convalescent COVID-19.

The rearrangement joins TRBV4-1 to TRBJ2-1; 8 nucleotides agree with TRBD1. Trimming took 2 bases from V and 1 from J; bases not matched to a gene: 1. The CDR3 is 15 amino acids. CDR1 is MGHRA and CDR2 is YSYEKL in the germline V gene. CDR3 DNA sequence: TGCGCCAGCAGCCAAACAGGGGGGTCCTACAATGAGCAGTTCTTC. This translates into CASSQTGGSYNEQFF.

V is TRBV28 and J is TRBJ1-1; 8 bases fit TRBD1. The CDR3 is 15 amino acids. Per germline, CDR1 MDHEN and CDR2 SYDVKM. V lost 3 bases to trimming and J lost 5 bases; unmatched junction nucleotides: 8. CDR3 residues: CASSLRTGRGTEAFF. The DNA for the CDR3 is TGTGCCAGCAGTTTGAGGACAGGGAGAGGGACTGAAGCTTTCTTT. Filled out from reference TRBV28 and TRBJ1-1, the complete variable domain reads DVKVTQSSRYLVKRTGEKVFLECVQDMDHENMFWYRQDPGLGLRLIYFSYDVKMKEKGDIPEGYSVSREKKERFSLILESASTNQTSMYLCASSLRTGRGTEAFFGQGTRLTVV.

V and J are TRBV5-5 and TRBJ1-1; D unresolved. V was pared by 0 bases and J by 3 bases, with 12 bases between. This CDR3 has 15 residues. Germline CDR1 is SGHKS and CDR2 is YYEKEE (reference sequence). CDR3 DNA: TGTGCCAGCAGCTTGGGCCCGGGGAAGGACACTGAAGCTTTCTTT. It specifies CASSLGPGKDTEAFF.

V gene TRBV7-3 combines with J gene TRBJ1-1, with TRBD1 matching 10 bases. Germline V gives CDR1 SGHTA, CDR2 FQGTGA. This CDR3 is 14 amino acids long. The V and J ends lost 2 bases and 6 bases, in that order; junction bases with no gene match: 3. The CDR3 loop reads CASSLLGQGAEAFF. The CDR3 DNA is TGTGCCAGCAGCTTACTAGGACAGGGGGCTGAAGCTTTCTTT.

This chain connects TRBV7-2 to TRBJ1-4; 9 bases are a match to TRBD1. Germline lookup yields CDR1 SGHTA and CDR2 FQGNSA. The CDR3 totals 15 residues. V lost 1 base and J lost 6; bases outside the gene matches: 3. CDR3 sequence reads: CASSLDRTGDEKLFF. The CDR3 nucleotides are TGTGCCAGCAGCTTAGATCGGACAGGGGATGAAAAACTGTTTTTT.

V gene TRBV7-6 combines with J gene TRBJ2-5; the match to TRBD1 covers 7 bases. The CDR3 is 15 residues long. Germline trimming cut 5 bases from V and 5 bases from J; bases unmatched to any gene: 11. From germline, CDR1 is SGHVS and CDR2 FNYEAQ. Here the CDR3 reads CASSTRTGITETQYF. The CDR3 nucleotides read TGTGCCAGCAGCACACGGACAGGAATAACGGAGACCCAGTACTTC.

About this clone itself: Other nucleotide sequences in the sample specify the same CDR3. CDR3 bases: TGTGCCAGCAGCTTAGGGCAGAACACTGAAGCTTTCTTT. Amino acid sequence: CASSLGQNTEAFF. This sequence joins TRBV9 and TRBJ1-1; D unclear. V lost 4 bases, J lost 1 base, and 8 bases lay in between. CDR1 is SGDLS and CDR2 is YYNGEE in the germline V gene. CDR3 length: 13 amino acids.

The rearrangement links TRBV7-2 to TRBJ2-2; 9 nucleotides match TRBD1. The CDR3 covers 14 residues. Per germline, CDR1 SGHTA and CDR2 FQGNSA. Losses at the gene ends were 6 bases for V and 2 bases for J; bases not matched to a gene: 1. This CDR3 reads CASRTGGNTGELFF. CDR3 DNA: TGTGCCAGCAGAACAGGGGGCAACACCGGGGAGCTGTTTTTT.

The gene calls are TRBV7-3 and TRBJ2-5; a weak D match, TRBD2 (5 bases). CDR3 length: 14 amino acids. Trimming removed 0 bases from V and 8 bases from J, with 13 bases in between. Germline V CDR1 and CDR2: SGHTA, FQGTGA. The CDR3 here is CASSLTISSGTQYF. The CDR3 DNA is TGTGCCAGCAGCTTAACAATTTCAAGCGGAACCCAGTACTTC. Full variable domain (missing parts from reference TRBV7-3 and TRBJ2-5): GAGVSQTPSNKVTEKGKYVELRCDPISGHTALYWYRQSLGQGPEFLIYFQGTGAADDSGLPNDRFFAVRPEGSVSTLKIQRTERGDSAVYLCASSLTISSGTQYFGPGTRLLVL.

This chain connects TRBV5-8 to TRBJ1-2; D is unclear. Between the trimmed V and J ends, which lost 0 bases and 1 base, there was a span of 7 bases. The CDR3 length is 14 residues. The germline gives CDR1 SGHTS, CDR2 YDEGEE. CDR3 amino acids: CASSLDGSNYGYTF. The CDR3 coding sequence is TGTGCCAGCAGCTTGGACGGGAGTAACTATGGCTACACCTTC.

The chain has TRBV5-1 and TRBJ1-2, with a possible D match to TRBD1 (5 bases). The CDR3 covers 13 residues. V lost 0 bases, J lost 8 bases, and 11 bases lay in between. In germline, CDR1 is SGHRS, CDR2 YFSETQ. The CDR3 is CASSLEGRAGYTF. CDR3 sequence (DNA): TGCGCCAGCAGCTTGGAAGGCAGGGCCGGCTACACCTTC.

This rearrangement joins TRBV18 to TRBJ1-2; TRBD1 is a possible D gene (5 bases). The CDR3 loop spans 16 amino acids. With 6 bases removed from V and 1 base from J, the gap between germline ends came to 18 bases. The germline V gene encodes CDR1 KGHSH and CDR2 LQKENI. DNA for the CDR3: TGTGCCAGCTCTCATCCTGGTGGCAGGGTTAACTATGGCTACACCTTC. As protein: CASSHPGGRVNYGYTF.

The rearrangement uses TRBV19 and TRBJ2-5; 9 nucleotides align to TRBD1. Trimming took 5 bases from V and 6 from J; bases not matched to a gene: 10. The CDR3 loop spans 15 amino acids. From germline, CDR1 is LNHDA and CDR2 SQIVND (reference sequence). CDR3 nucleotide sequence: TGTGCCAGTAGTTTTCGCCTGACAGGGGGAAAGACCCAGTACTTC. Translating it yields CASSFRLTGGKTQYF.

The rearrangement joins TRBV27 to TRBJ1-4; D is ambiguous. Germline V gene lookup returns CDR1 MNHEY and CDR2 SMNVEV (reference sequence). Trimming removed 5 bases at V and 4 bases at J, with 17 bases between. The length of the CDR3 is 16 residues. The CDR3 bases are TGTGCCAGCAGTGATAAGGGAGGGAGGGTTAATGAAAAACTGTTTTTT. Protein sequence: CASSDKGGRVNEKLFF.

The V call is TRBV5-1, the J call TRBJ1-1; TRBD1 matches at 8 bases. After removal of 4 bases from V and 0 bases from J, the junction contained 8 bases not matched to a gene. The CDR3 totals 16 residues. CDR1 is SGHRS, CDR2 YFSETQ, per germline. The CDR3 bases are TGCGCCAGCAGCCCACGACAGGGGTTTGTGAACACTGAAGCTTTCTTT. Amino acids: CASSPRQGFVNTEAFF.

This clone turned up a few times. The chain recombines TRBV18 with TRBJ1-5; 7 bases are shared with TRBD1. The trim removed 3 bases at V and 2 bases at J, leaving 13 bases unmatched. This CDR3 has 18 residues. The germline V gene encodes CDR1 KGHSH and CDR2 LQKENI. CDR3 bases: TGTGCCAGCTCACCGGAAGACAGGGCGGTTACGGGCAATCAGCCCCAGCATTTT. This codes for CASSPEDRAVTGNQPQHF. The full variable domain, its missing parts supplied by reference TRBV18 and TRBJ1-5, is NAGVMQNPRHLVRRRGQEARLRCSPMKGHSHVYWYRQLPEEGLKFMVYLQKENIIDESGMPKERFSAEFPKEGPSILRIQQVVRGDSAAYFCASSPEDRAVTGNQPQHFGDGTRLSIL.

This clone has only a few counts. The genes are TRBV15 and TRBJ1-5; D is ambiguous. Germline values: CDR1 LNHNV, CDR2 YYDKDF (reference sequence). With 0 bases removed from V and 3 bases from J, the gap between germline ends came to 9 bases. The CDR3 length is 15 residues. CDR3 sequence reads: CATSRDKRDNQPQHF. The CDR3 nucleotides are TGTGCCACCAGCAGAGATAAGCGAGACAATCAGCCCCAGCATTTT.

The V call is TRBV20-1, the J call TRBJ1-3; 7 bases line up with TRBD1. This CDR3 region has 16 residues. The J segment lost 0 bases and the V segment lost 6 bases, leaving 11 bases of the junction unmatched. Germline V CDR1 and CDR2: DFQATT, SNEGSKA (reference sequence). The CDR3 DNA reads as TGCAGTGCGAGTCCCACCGGGACAGTCTCTGGAAACACCATATATTTT. Translation gives CSASPTGTVSGNTIYF.

The chain uses TRBV19 and TRBJ2-3; no clear D. CDR1 and CDR2 (germline): LNHDA, SQIVND (reference sequence). CDR3 length equals 13 residues. Trimming took off 9 bases at V and 2 bases at J, with 12 bases between the two ends. CDR3 protein: CASKKTDTDTQYF. CDR3 in DNA: TGTGCCAGCAAAAAAACAGACACAGATACGCAGTATTTT.

The genes are TRBV3-1 (or the pseudogene TRBV3-2) and TRBJ2-3; TRBD2 aligns across 13 bases. This CDR3 region has 15 residues. The germline CDR1 and CDR2 sequences are LGHDT and YNNKEL (reference sequence). After removal of 6 bases from V and 4 bases from J, the junction contained 4 bases not matched to a gene. The CDR3 DNA reads as TGTGCCAGCAGGGGGACTAGCGGGACCCCAGATACGCAGTATTTT. This encodes CASRGTSGTPDTQYF.